The sample holds a few counts of the clone carrying this TCR beta chain. Its antigen is undetermined. The record originates from a study of blood T cells in healthy people across ages. General study points: TCR beta diversity correlated strongly with naive T cell percentage.

This CDR3 region has 16 residues. Unmatched junction bases numbered 8, after V lost 5 bases and J lost 5 bases. Germline assignment: CDR1 SGHTA and CDR2 FQGTGA. It was with a sample-barcoded 5' primer and a J-beta primer mix that a second PCR of roughly 7 to 12 cycles was run. Carrying 12 random nucleotides, a template-switch adaptor labeled each individual cDNA molecule. Each CDR3 protein gets one entry after TCRdb re-called the 5' RACE reads with MiXCR. This sample has approximately 1.5 million distinct CDR3 sequences; almost 35% occur once, and the top ten carry approximately 10%. This TCR came from a woman aged 25-40 years in good health. The chain is built from TRBV7-3 and TRBJ2-1; 11 bases map to TRBD2. Sequencing input: blood. CDR3: CASSTIAGGFNNEQFF. The CDR3 region has the DNA TGTGCCAGCAGCACCATAGCGGGGGGGTTTAACAATGAGCAGTTCTTC.